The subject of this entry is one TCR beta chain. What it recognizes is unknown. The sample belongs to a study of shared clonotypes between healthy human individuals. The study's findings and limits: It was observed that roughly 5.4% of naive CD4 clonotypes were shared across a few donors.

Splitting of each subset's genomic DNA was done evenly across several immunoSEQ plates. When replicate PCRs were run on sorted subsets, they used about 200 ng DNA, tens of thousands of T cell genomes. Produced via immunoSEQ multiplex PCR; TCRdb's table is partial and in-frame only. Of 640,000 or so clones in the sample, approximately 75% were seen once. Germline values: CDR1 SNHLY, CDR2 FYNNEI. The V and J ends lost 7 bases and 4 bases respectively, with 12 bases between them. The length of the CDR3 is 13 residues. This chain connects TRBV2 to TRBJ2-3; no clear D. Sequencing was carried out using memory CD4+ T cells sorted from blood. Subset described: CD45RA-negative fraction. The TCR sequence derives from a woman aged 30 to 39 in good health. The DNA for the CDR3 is TGTGCCAGCACCTTGACCCGGTCAGATACGCAGTATTTT. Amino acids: CASTLTRSDTQYF.